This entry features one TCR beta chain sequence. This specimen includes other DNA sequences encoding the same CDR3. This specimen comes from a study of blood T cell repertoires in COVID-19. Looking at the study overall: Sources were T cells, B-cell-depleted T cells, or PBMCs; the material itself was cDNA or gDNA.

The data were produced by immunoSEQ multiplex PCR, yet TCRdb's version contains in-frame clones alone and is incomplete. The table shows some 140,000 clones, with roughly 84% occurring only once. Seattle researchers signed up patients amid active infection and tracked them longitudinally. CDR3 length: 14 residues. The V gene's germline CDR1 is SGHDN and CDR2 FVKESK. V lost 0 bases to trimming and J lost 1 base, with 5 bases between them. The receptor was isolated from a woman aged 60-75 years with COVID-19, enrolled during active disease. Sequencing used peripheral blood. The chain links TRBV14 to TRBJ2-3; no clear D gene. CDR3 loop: CASSQDRGTDTQYF. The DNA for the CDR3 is TGTGCCAGCAGCCAAGATCGAGGCACAGATACGCAGTATTTT.